This is a list of T cell receptor beta chains from one sample in a study of OX40 agonist ivuxolimab in advanced cancers. The assay was immunoSEQ multiplex PCR, and TCRdb's table has in-frame clones only and misses some. The sample holds tens of thousands of clones; 90% are singletons and the top ten take more than 0.45%. The starting material was CD4+ or CD8+ T cells sorted from blood, obtained in a trial of the OX40 agonist ivuxolimab. The receptors originated from an adult with an advanced solid tumor such as melanoma, head and neck, liver or kidney cancer. Each CDR3 is given with its conserved first and last residue.

j_call: TRBJ1-3
v_call: TRBV2
cdr3_aa: CASGNESSGNTIYF

j_call: TRBJ1-1
v_call: TRBV7-9
cdr3_aa: CASSLLEGEGGKAFF

j_call: TRBJ1-2
v_call: TRBV5-4
cdr3_aa: CASSLAGQGNSYGYTF

j_call: TRBJ2-3
v_call: TRBV18
cdr3_aa: CASSPPAAGGDGTTADTQYF

j_call: TRBJ2-1
v_call: TRBV11-3
cdr3_aa: CASSIGTANEQFF

j_call: TRBJ2-7
v_call: TRBV13
cdr3_aa: CASSPHEQYF

j_call: TRBJ2-2
v_call: TRBV5-1
cdr3_aa: CASSSGGWGTGELFF

j_call: TRBJ2-4
v_call: TRBV4-3
cdr3_aa: CASSPAGGGAKNIQYF

j_call: TRBJ2-1
v_call: TRBV5-6
cdr3_aa: CASRTSGSSIAYNEQFF

j_call: TRBJ2-7
v_call: TRBV29-1
cdr3_aa: CSVERGGQRNEQYF

j_call: TRBJ1-5
v_call: TRBV15
cdr3_aa: CATSREGAGQPQHF

j_call: TRBJ1-2
v_call: TRBV7-8
cdr3_aa: CASSLLTGGPGYTF

j_call: TRBJ2-1
v_call: TRBV5-5
cdr3_aa: CASSHYRGQSYNEQFF

j_call: TRBJ2-3
v_call: TRBV13
cdr3_aa: CASSYLGGTDTQYF

j_call: TRBJ2-3
v_call: TRBV18
cdr3_aa: CASSRTSGTDTQYF

j_call: TRBJ2-5
v_call: TRBV9
cdr3_aa: CASSGGLTQETQYF